Below, 5 T cell receptor beta chains from the same sample are listed, as sequenced in a study of cytomegalovirus exposure and HLA in healthy donors. 13 Jbeta primers and 60 Vbeta primers were used for the PCR. Here immunoSEQ multiplex PCR was the method, and the copy in TCRdb shows in-frame clones only, minus some. The sample has 230,000 or so clones; 80% to 95% are singletons. The sample taken for sequencing was PBMCs. The source is a girl aged 2 to 10 in good health and CMV-seronegative.

This chain links TRBV6-5 with TRBJ2-5, with 8 nucleotides matching TRBD2. The CDR3 length is 15 residues. CDR1 is MNHEY and CDR2 is SVGAGI in the germline V gene. V was clipped by 7 bases and J by 0 bases; unmatched bases: 7. DNA of the CDR3: TGTGCCAGCAAACTAGCGGTAGCGTACCAAGAGACCCAGTACTTC. Translated: CASKLAVAYQETQYF.

This clone was seen a single time. The chain joins TRBV11-2 to TRBJ2-2, with TRBD1 matching 8 bases. In germline, CDR1 is SGHAT, CDR2 FQNNGV. The CDR3 consists of 17 residues. The V segment lost 0 bases and the J segment 3 bases; nucleotides outside the gene matches: 6. CDR3: CASSLDPAGGYTGELFF. CDR3 coding DNA: TGTGCCAGCAGCTTAGATCCGGCAGGGGGCTACACCGGGGAGCTGTTTTTT.

This clone appeared a single time. The gene calls are TRBV15 and TRBJ1-5; TRBD1 might be the D (6 bases). This CDR3 comprises 16 residues. Germline loops: CDR1 LNHNV, CDR2 YYDKDF (reference sequence). Trimming removed 6 bases at V and 0 bases at J, with 15 bases between. The CDR3 DNA reads TGTGCCACCAGGGTTGGAGGCAGGGGTAGCAATCAGCCCCAGCATTTT. Translation gives CATRVGGRGSNQPQHF.

The chain combines TRBV10-3 with TRBJ2-6; no clear D. CDR1 is ENHRY and CDR2 is SYGVKD in the germline V gene. The V end lost 3 bases, the J end lost 1 base, and 13 bases lay between the germline ends. This CDR3 has 17 amino acids. CDR3 residues: CAISDSNSLSGANVLTF. Here the CDR3 DNA reads TGTGCCATCAGTGATTCGAACAGCCTATCTGGGGCCAACGTCCTGACTTTC.

This chain joins TRBV16 and TRBJ2-7, with TRBD1 matching over 9 bases. Trimming cost V 4 bases and J 5 bases; bases outside gene matches: 12. Germline-derived CDR1 and CDR2 are KGHSY and FQNENV. This CDR3 is 16 amino acids long. Written as DNA, the CDR3 is TGTGCCAGCAGCCGCCGTGAGGGACAGGGTCACCACGAGCAGTACTTC. This codes for CASSRREGQGHHEQYF.